This TCR beta chain was captured in a study of OX40 agonist ivuxolimab in advanced cancers. Germline CDR1 and CDR2: SGHRS and YFSETQ. The CDR3 is 18 amino acids. V lost 1 base to trimming and J lost 4 bases; unmatched junction nucleotides: 12. The assay was immunoSEQ multiplex PCR, and TCRdb's table has in-frame clones only and misses some. The table has around 70,000 clones, approximately 83% seen once. The TCR comes from an adult with an advanced solid tumor such as melanoma, head and neck, liver or kidney cancer. Sequencing used CD4+ or CD8+ T cells sorted from blood, obtained in a trial of the OX40 agonist ivuxolimab. This chain links TRBV5-1 with TRBJ2-2, with 8 bases matching TRBD1. The DNA for the CDR3 is TGCGCCAGCAGCTTGCGGACCCGGGACAGGACGACCACCGGGGAGCTGTTTTTT. The encoded protein is CASSLRTRDRTTTGELFF.